This entry lists 7 T cell receptor beta chains sequenced from one sample in a study of lymphopenia after photon versus proton radiotherapy. Clones were read by immunoSEQ multiplex PCR, and TCRdb kept only the in-frame ones, dropping some. The sample shows 55,000 to 70,000 clones, around 88% of them seen only once. Material: peripheral blood, obtained from a patient treated with photon-based radiotherapy. The origin of the receptors is a man aged 35-49 years with gastric cancer.

J is TRBJ2-3 and V is TRBV30, with 8 bases identical to TRBD1. The CDR3 totals 14 residues. The germline V gene has CDR1 GTSNPN and CDR2 SVGIG (reference sequence). The V segment lost 2 bases and the J segment 3 bases; nucleotides outside the gene matches: 4. CDR3 region: CAWSTTGGTDTQYF. The CDR3 DNA is TGTGCCTGGAGTACAACAGGGGGGACAGATACGCAGTATTTT.

This chain joins TRBV5-1 and TRBJ1-1; no clear D gene. Germline lookup yields CDR1 SGHRS and CDR2 YFSETQ. The CDR3 runs 14 residues. The V gene lost 0 bases and the J gene lost 4 bases, with 10 bases spanning the gap. The CDR3: CASSLAGVATEAFF. CDR3 DNA: TGCGCCAGCAGCTTGGCTGGGGTTGCCACTGAAGCTTTCTTT.

The genes are TRBV30 and TRBJ1-3; D is undetermined. This CDR3 is 12 amino acids long. Germline V gives CDR1 GTSNPN, CDR2 SVGIG (reference sequence). V shed 3 bases and J shed 4 bases, with 7 bases lying between them. The CDR3 coding sequence is TGTGCCTGGAGGTATACAGGAAACACCATATATTTT. It specifies CAWRYTGNTIYF.

The chain combines TRBV28 with TRBJ1-5; D remains ambiguous. V lost 3 bases and J lost 7, with 4 bases in between. The length of the CDR3 is 11 residues. Per germline, CDR1 MDHEN and CDR2 SYDVKM. As DNA, the CDR3 is TGTGCCAGCAGTTTTAGCCAGCCCCAGCATTTT. It translates to CASSFSQPQHF.

The chain recombines TRBV11-3 with TRBJ1-6; D remains ambiguous. Germline CDR1 and CDR2: SGHNT and YENEEA. CDR3 length: 15 amino acids. The V end was cut by 0 bases, the J end by 9 bases, with 12 bases between. The CDR3 spells CASSLEGVLGSPLHF. CDR3 DNA sequence: TGTGCCAGCAGCTTAGAGGGCGTTTTGGGTTCACCCCTCCACTTT. Variable domain in full (rest from reference TRBV11-3 and TRBJ1-6): EAGVVQSPRYKIIEKKQPVAFWCNPISGHNTLYWYLQNLGQGPELLIRYENEEAVDDSQLPKDRFSAERLKGVDSTLKIQPAELGDSAVYLCASSLEGVLGSPLHFGNGTRLTVT.

The chain has TRBV4-2 and TRBJ2-1; 8 positions match TRBD2. This CDR3 has 18 amino acids. Germline values: CDR1 LGHNA, CDR2 YNFKEQ. V trimming: 0 bases; J trimming: 4 bases; junction bases outside the gene matches: 11. CDR3 sequence reads: CASSQETKRGGAYNEQFF. The CDR3 DNA follows: TGTGCCAGCAGCCAAGAGACTAAACGGGGGGGCGCTTACAATGAGCAGTTCTTC.

This sequence joins TRBV7-9 and TRBJ1-2; D perhaps matches TRBD1 (6 bases). The CDR3 runs to 15 residues. Trimming cost V 3 bases and J 2 bases, with 13 bases left between them. CDR1 is SEHNR and CDR2 is FQNEAQ in the germline V gene (reference sequence). CDR3 sequence (DNA): TGTGCCAGCAGCTTTGTGGGGGCCGACAACTATGGCTACACCTTC. This translates into CASSFVGADNYGYTF.